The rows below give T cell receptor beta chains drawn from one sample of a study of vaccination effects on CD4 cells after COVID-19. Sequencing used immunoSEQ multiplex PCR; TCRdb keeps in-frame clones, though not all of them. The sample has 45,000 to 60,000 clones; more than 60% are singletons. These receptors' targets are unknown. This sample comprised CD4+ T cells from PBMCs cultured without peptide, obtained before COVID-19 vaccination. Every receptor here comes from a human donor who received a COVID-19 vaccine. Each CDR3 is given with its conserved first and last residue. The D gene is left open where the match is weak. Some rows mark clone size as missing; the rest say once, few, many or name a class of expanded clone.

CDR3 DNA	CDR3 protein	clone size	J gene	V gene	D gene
TGTGCCAGCAGCACGGGACAGGAGACCGGCCACACCATATATTTT	CASSTGQETGHTIYF	.	TRBJ1-3	TRBV5-4	TRBD1
TGTGCCTGGAGTGCCCGACAGGGGGCGAGGGGAGGCTACACCTTC	CAWSARQGARGGYTF	.	TRBJ1-2	TRBV30	TRBD1
TGTGCCAGCAGCTTATCTGGGGCCACAGATACGCAGTATTTT	CASSLSGATDTQYF	.	TRBJ2-3	TRBV7-2	.
TGCGCCAGCAGCCGACAGGGACTAGCGGGCAACACAGATACGCAGTATTTT	CASSRQGLAGNTDTQYF	.	TRBJ2-3	TRBV4-1	TRBD2
TGTGCCAGCAGCTTCCCTAGGGGGAATAGTGGCTACACCTTC	CASSFPRGNSGYTF	.	TRBJ1-2	TRBV6-2/TRBV6-3	.
TGTGCCACCGAGGGGGTCACAGATACGCAGTATTTT	CATEGVTDTQYF	.	TRBJ2-3	TRBV7-9	.
TGCGCCAGCAGCTTGGCAGGGTACGACATTCAGTACTTC	CASSLAGYDIQYF	.	TRBJ2-4	TRBV5-1	.
TGTGCCTGGAGTGTAAAGGGAGATCAGCCCCAGCATTTT	CAWSVKGDQPQHF	.	TRBJ1-5	TRBV30	.
TGTGCCTGGAGGGACAGGATCTTCAATCAGGATAGGTCCCAGTACTTC	CAWRDRIFNQDRSQYF	.	TRBJ2-5	TRBV30	TRBD1
TGTGCCAGCAGCTTAATCGCCGGCACAGATACGCAGTATTTT	CASSLIAGTDTQYF	.	TRBJ2-3	TRBV7-3	.
TGTGCCAGCAGCTTAGTCGGGGGCGCCTACAATGAGCAGTTCTTC	CASSLVGGAYNEQFF	.	TRBJ2-1	TRBV11-2	.
TGTGCCAGCAGCCAACAGGGGAGCCACACTGAAGCTTTCTTT	CASSQQGSHTEAFF	.	TRBJ1-1	TRBV7-9	TRBD1
TGTGCCAGCAGAGGTGCGGCAGGGGCTTTCTTT	CASRGAAGAFF	.	TRBJ1-1	TRBV2	.
TGTGCCAGCAGCTCCGGGACAGGGGGTGCAGATACGCAGTATTTT	CASSSGTGGADTQYF	.	TRBJ2-3	TRBV3-1/TRBV3-2	TRBD1
TGTGCCAGCTCACCACCTGGAGGACAGGGGGCGCAAGGAGGCTACACCTTC	CASSPPGGQGAQGGYTF	.	TRBJ1-2	TRBV18	TRBD1
TGTGCCAGCTCACCAACGAGCGGGACAGAATACAATGAGCAGTTCTTC	CASSPTSGTEYNEQFF	.	TRBJ2-1	TRBV18	.
TGTGCCAGCAGCCAAGTTCCATTGAGGGCTGAAGCTTTCTTT	CASSQVPLRAEAFF	.	TRBJ1-1	TRBV3-1/TRBV3-2	.
TGTGCCAGCAGTGAAGCGGGGCAGGTTCATCAGCCCCAGCATTTT	CASSEAGQVHQPQHF	.	TRBJ1-5	TRBV6-1	.
TGTGCCAGCAGCCCTCGGGTCTTTACAATGAAAAATGAAAAACTGTTTTTT	CASSPRVFTMKNEKLFF	.	TRBJ1-4	TRBV6-2/TRBV6-3	.
TGCGCCAGCTGTAAGTGGGGAGGCTACAATGAGCAGTTCTTC	CASCKWGGYNEQFF	.	TRBJ2-1	TRBV5-1	.
TGTGCCAGCAGAGTTCCGGGACTAGCGGGCACAGATACGCAGTATTTT	CASRVPGLAGTDTQYF	once	TRBJ2-3	TRBV7-8	TRBD2
TGCGCCAGCAGCGCAACCGGGACAGGTCGGACAGATACGCAGTATTTT	CASSATGTGRTDTQYF	.	TRBJ2-3	TRBV10-1	TRBD1
TGCGCCAGCAGCGGCGACAGGGGGTCGGATACGCAGTATTTT	CASSGDRGSDTQYF	.	TRBJ2-3	TRBV5-1	TRBD1
TGTGCCAGTCGCGAGGGAGGTCGCGGGGGCTACACCTTC	CASREGGRGGYTF	.	TRBJ1-2	TRBV19	.
TGCGCCAGCAGCTTGTTTCCCGCAACTAATGAAAAACTGTTTTTT	CASSLFPATNEKLFF	.	TRBJ1-4	TRBV5-1	.
TGCGCCAGCAGTTACGGGGCCCTCAGCACAGATACGCAGTATTTT	CASSYGALSTDTQYF	.	TRBJ2-3	TRBV10-1	.
TGTGCCAGCAGTGAAAGGCCAGGGGTCGGGAATTCACCCCTCCACTTT	CASSERPGVGNSPLHF	.	TRBJ1-6	TRBV6-1	.
TGTGCCAGCAGCTTAGGAAGGACTGTCAATGAGCAGTTCTTC	CASSLGRTVNEQFF	.	TRBJ2-1	TRBV7-2	.
TGCGCCAGCAGCTTGGGGCAGGGCTCTCATCAGCCCCAGCATTTT	CASSLGQGSHQPQHF	.	TRBJ1-5	TRBV5-1	.
TGTGCCACCAGCAGAAGCGACAGGGCTACAAATCAGCCCCAGCATTTT	CATSRSDRATNQPQHF	.	TRBJ1-5	TRBV15	TRBD1
TGTGCCAGCAGCGAACAGCTCCCGGATTCAGAGACCCAGTACTTC	CASSEQLPDSETQYF	.	TRBJ2-5	TRBV7-9	.
TGTGCCAGCAGCTTAGTAGGTACGAACACTGAAGCTTTCTTT	CASSLVGTNTEAFF	.	TRBJ1-1	TRBV7-3	.
TGCGCCAGCAGCTTGGGCAGGGGACAGGGGCCAGATAATTCACCCCTCCACTTT	CASSLGRGQGPDNSPLHF	.	TRBJ1-6	TRBV5-1	TRBD1
TGTGCCAGCAGCCCAACAGGGGGCCCGAGGGCGCAGTATTTT	CASSPTGGPRAQYF	once	TRBJ2-3	TRBV7-3	TRBD1
TGTGCCAGCAGTGGGCAGCAGTACCAAGAGACCCAGTACTTC	CASSGQQYQETQYF	.	TRBJ2-5	TRBV2	.
TGTGCCAGCAGCTTAGGACCAGCCCTGAACACTGAAGCTTTCTTT	CASSLGPALNTEAFF	.	TRBJ1-1	TRBV7-2	.
TGCAGCGTTGGATGGGGACAGAGAAGACAGAACACTGAAGCTTTCTTT	CSVGWGQRRQNTEAFF	.	TRBJ1-1	TRBV29-1	TRBD1
TGTGCCTGGAGTGTAAGGCCCGGGGGAGATACGCAGTATTTT	CAWSVRPGGDTQYF	.	TRBJ2-3	TRBV30	.
TGTGCCACCAGCAGAGATTTACAGGGGGCTGAGGTTGGCTACACCTTC	CATSRDLQGAEVGYTF	.	TRBJ1-2	TRBV15	TRBD1
TGCGCCAGCAGCCAAGATGGCAGCCGGGTCACTGAAGCTTTCTTT	CASSQDGSRVTEAFF	.	TRBJ1-1	TRBV4-3	.
TGCGCCAGCAGCTTGGCCGGGACAGGGGAAGAAAAACTGTTTTTT	CASSLAGTGEEKLFF	.	TRBJ1-4	TRBV5-1	TRBD1
TGTGCCAGTAGGGACGGGGGCTTAGTCGCTGAAGCTTTCTTT	CASRDGGLVAEAFF	few	TRBJ1-1	TRBV19	.